Shown below are 9 T cell receptor beta chains from a single sample sequenced in a study of resident and recirculating memory T cells in vitiligo (dated by TCRdb to 2016 to 2019). Receptors were amplified or captured by the immunoSEQ multiplex PCR assay. The table was pulled from immuneACCESS by TCRdb, which kept in-frame rearrangements only. Such tables lose some clones; where checked, under half of the loss comes from unresolved V genes, and the rest has no known cause. The sample table shows 40,000 to 50,000 clones, and about 90% are seen once. Over 3.5% of the sample rests with the top ten. The sequenced sample was blood. The receptors originated from a male donor with vitiligo.

The CDR3 nucleotides read TGTGCCAGCAGACCGGGGTCTTTAATTTACGAGCAGTACTTC. Protein product: CASRPGSLIYEQYF. The chain is built from TRBV6-5 and TRBJ2-7; perhaps TRBD2 as D (5 bases). V lost 6 bases and J lost 4, with 16 bases in between. CDR1 and CDR2 (germline): MNHEY, SVGAGI. The CDR3 contains 14 residues.

The chain carries TRBV19 and TRBJ2-5; possibly TRBD1 for D (6 bases). The germline gives CDR1 LNHDA, CDR2 SQIVND (reference sequence). The CDR3 is 14 amino acids. V dropped 6 bases and J dropped 2 bases, with 13 bases sitting between them. The CDR3 DNA is TGTGCCAGTAGGCCCGACAGGTCTCAAGAGACCCAGTACTTC. Residues: CASRPDRSQETQYF.

The chain joins TRBV11-2 to TRBJ1-3; a weak D match, TRBD1 (5 bases). Germline V gene data show CDR1 as SGHAT and CDR2 as FQNNGV. The V end lost 0 bases, the J end lost 3 bases, and 15 bases lay between the germline ends. This CDR3 has 17 amino acids. This chain's CDR3 is CASSLDPPGQGGNTIYF. CDR3 in DNA: TGTGCCAGCAGCTTAGATCCTCCTGGCCAGGGTGGAAACACCATATATTTT.

The chain joins TRBV6-5 to TRBJ1-1; perhaps TRBD1 as D (6 bases). Germline V gene sequence: CDR1 MNHEY, CDR2 SVGAGI. Trimming pared 1 base from V and 1 base from J, leaving 7 bases between. This CDR3 spans 14 amino acids. The DNA of the CDR3 is TGTGCCAGCAGTTACTGGGACAAGAACACTGAAGCTTTCTTT. This encodes CASSYWDKNTEAFF.

The V call is TRBV6-6, the J call TRBJ1-6; D call uncertain. The CDR3 contains 14 residues. Germline V gives CDR1 MNHNY, CDR2 SVGAGI (reference sequence). Between the trimmed V and J ends, which lost 6 bases and 7 bases, there was a span of 13 bases. The CDR3 bases are TGTGCCAGCAGACATTCTCAGGTGAATTCACCCCTCCACTTT. Translated, it gives CASRHSQVNSPLHF.

The chain employs TRBV11-2 and TRBJ1-4; TRBD1 matches at 9 bases. The germline V gene has CDR1 SGHAT and CDR2 FQNNGV. CDR3 size: 15 residues. V dropped 1 base and J dropped 8; count of bases not matched to a gene: 5. This CDR3 is CASSLAGTGKEKLFF. The CDR3 region has the DNA TGTGCCAGCAGCTTAGCCGGGACAGGGAAGGAAAAACTGTTTTTT.

The chain is built from TRBV21-1 and TRBJ2-3; TRBD2 was called by the table and not checked on the DNA. TRBV21-1 is deemed a pseudogene. The CDR3 consists of 13 residues. The CDR3 sequence: CASGECLGNTQYF. CDR3 in DNA: TGTGCCAGCGGGGAGTGCCTCGGGAATACGCAGTATTTT.

This rearrangement joins TRBV7-9 to TRBJ1-3, with 8 bases lining up with TRBD1. There are 16 residues in the CDR3. Germline V CDR1 and CDR2: SEHNR, FQNEAQ (reference sequence). The V and J ends lost 5 bases and 3 bases, in that order; junction bases with no gene match: 9. The chain's CDR3 is CASSPRTGYYGNTIYF. CDR3 bases: TGTGCCAGCAGCCCCCGGACAGGGTACTATGGAAACACCATATATTTT.

This chain links TRBV7-3 with TRBJ2-1; D is unclear. This CDR3 is 14 amino acids long. The germline V gene encodes CDR1 SGHTA and CDR2 FQGTGA. Deletions cut 7 bases from V and 4 bases from J, with 14 bases between. The CDR3 region has the DNA TGTGCCAGCAAGGTGGCGGCTTCGTACAATGAGCAGTTCTTC. It specifies CASKVAASYNEQFF.